A single sample is the source of the 9 T cell receptor beta chains below, sequenced in a study of CD8 T cells in Susac syndrome. With random hexamers, reverse transcription was performed on roughly 0.5 to 1 ug of RNA. Using its own MiXCR run on the immunoSEQ multiplex PCR reads, TCRdb lists one record per CDR3 protein. This repertoire shows tens of thousands of distinct CDR3 sequences, around 93% found once; its top ten account for more than 0.13%. Sequencing was performed on CD4+ T cells from PBMCs. Receptors were obtained from a human donor with Susac syndrome.

This chain links TRBV24-1 with TRBJ2-3, with TRBD1 identical over 9 bases. Germline trimming cut 4 bases from V and 2 bases from J; bases unmatched to any gene: 9. The CDR3 totals 17 residues. Germline CDR1 reads KGHDR; CDR2 reads SFDVKD. CDR3 DNA: TGTGCCACCAGTGACCCAAAAGGGACAGGGATCACAGATACGCAGTATTTT. This codes for CATSDPKGTGITDTQYF.

The chain couples TRBV12-3 or TRBV12-4 to TRBJ2-5; D might be TRBD1 or TRBD2, each matching 7 bases. The CDR3 spans 16 residues. V lost 6 bases and J lost 5, with 22 bases in between. The CDR3 region has the DNA TGTGCCAGCAGCTCCCCTAGCAGGGGGGGTCGGGAGACCCAGTACTTC. This codes for CASSSPSRGGRETQYF.

V gene TRBV5-1 combines with J gene TRBJ2-5, with D possibly matching TRBD1 (5 bases). The germline V gene has CDR1 SGHRS and CDR2 YFSETQ. V lost 7 bases, J lost 0 bases, and 7 bases lay in between. The CDR3 runs to 12 residues. The CDR3, as DNA: TGCGCCAGCTACAGGTACCAAGAGACCCAGTACTTC. Translated: CASYRYQETQYF.

The chain combines TRBV6-5 with TRBJ1-1; D call uncertain. Trimming took 6 bases from V and 2 from J, leaving 4 bases between them. Per germline, CDR1 MNHEY and CDR2 SVGAGI. The CDR3 covers 11 residues. The CDR3 nucleotides read TGTGCCAGCAGGCTTAACACTGAAGCTTTCTTT. As protein: CASRLNTEAFF.

The chain links TRBV5-1 to TRBJ1-1; D is ambiguous. The CDR3 totals 14 residues. V was clipped by 7 bases and J by 1 base, with 14 bases between them. Germline CDR1 reads SGHRS; CDR2 reads YFSETQ. The CDR3 DNA reads TGCGCCAGCGGCTCCAGAATACCGAACACTGAAGCTTTCTTT. This translates into CASGSRIPNTEAFF.

Regarding this clonotype: In this CDR3 the conserved last residue, phenylalanine or tryptophan, is missing, so a read error is likely. V usage is TRBV5-1 and J usage is TRBJ2-7; D is possibly TRBD1 (6 bases). V was pared by 0 bases and J by 2 bases, with 12 bases between. This CDR3 has 15 residues. The germline V gene has CDR1 SGHRS and CDR2 YFSETQ. CDR3 region: CASSLVGTLAYEQYL. DNA for the CDR3: TGCGCCAGCAGCTTGGTGGGGACACTAGCCTACGAGCAGTACCTC.

This chain connects TRBV19 to TRBJ1-5; D remains unclear. V lost 2 bases and J lost 0, with 11 bases in between. The V gene's germline CDR1 is LNHDA and CDR2 SQIVND (reference sequence). The CDR3 is 16 amino acids. CDR3 region: CASSIYWQLSNQPQHF. The CDR3 bases are TGTGCCAGTAGTATATATTGGCAGCTTAGCAATCAGCCCCAGCATTTT. Together with reference TRBV19 and TRBJ1-5, the CDR3 gives the full variable domain: DGGITQSPKYLFRKEGQNVTLSCEQNLNHDAMYWYRQDPGQGLRLIYYSQIVNDFQKGDIAEGYSVSREKKESFPLTVTSAQKNPTAFYLCASSIYWQLSNQPQHFGDGTRLSIL.

This chain connects TRBV20-1 to TRBJ1-1, with D uncertain. V was trimmed by 4 bases and J by 1 base, leaving 4 bases between them. This CDR3 has 11 residues. CDR1 and CDR2 (germline): DFQATT, SNEGSKA (reference sequence). Here the CDR3 reads CSAKTNTEAFF. The CDR3 DNA reads as TGCAGTGCTAAGACGAACACTGAAGCTTTCTTT.

The V call is TRBV11-1, the J call TRBJ2-5, with unresolved D. Germline-derived CDR1 and CDR2 are SGHAT and FQDESV (reference sequence). This CDR3 has 15 amino acids. Deletions cut 2 bases from V and 0 bases from J, with 10 bases between. CDR3 region: CASSLPRVDQETQYF. DNA of the CDR3: TGTGCCAGCAGCTTACCCCGGGTCGACCAAGAGACCCAGTACTTC. Full variable domain (remainder filled in from reference TRBV11-1 and TRBJ2-5): EAEVAQSPRYKITEKSQAVAFWCDPISGHATLYWYRQILGQGPELLVQFQDESVVDDSQLPKDRFSAERLKGVDSTLKIQPAELGDSAMYLCASSLPRVDQETQYFGPGTRLLVL.